The 19 T cell receptor beta chains given below trace back to one sample, sequenced in a study of T cells in Graves' hyperthyroidism and ophthalmopathy. TCR beta CDR3 region amplification was performed from RNA transcripts. When the TCR CDR3 underwent first-round RT-PCR, the HTBI primer set was used. MiXCR, run by TCRdb on the multiplex PCR reads, gives a single entry per CDR3 protein. The data contain about 180,000 distinct CDR3 sequences, over 15% of them singletons. The sample comprised blood. These receptors were obtained from a woman in her forties or fifties with Graves' hyperthyroidism.

This clonotype was counted at least ten times. The rearrangement joins TRBV19 to TRBJ2-3; D possibly matches TRBD1 or TRBD2 (6 bases each). This CDR3 has 12 residues. Germline V gene data show CDR1 as LNHDA and CDR2 as SQIVND (reference sequence). Trimming removed 7 bases from V and 4 bases from J, with 9 bases in between. Here the CDR3 DNA reads TGTGCCAGTATCGGGGGCGCAGATACGCAGTATTTT. This sequence encodes CASIGGADTQYF.

This clonotype was picked up many times. The chain couples TRBV5-6 to TRBJ2-3, with 9 bases aligning to TRBD1. Germline CDR1 is SGHDT and CDR2 is YYEEEE. V lost 6 bases and J lost 5; bases outside the gene matches: 10. The CDR3 has 15 residues. The CDR3 region has the DNA TGTGCCAGCACCGACAGGGGGTCTTTAGAAGATACGCAGTATTTT. Amino acids: CASTDRGSLEDTQYF.

This clonotype occurred a few times. The chain carries TRBV7-6 and TRBJ1-5; D not resolved. Between the trimmed V and J ends, which lost 6 bases and 3 bases, there was a span of 9 bases. CDR3 length equals 13 residues. In germline, CDR1 is SGHVS, CDR2 FNYEAQ. CDR3 loop: CASRGGLNQPQHF. The CDR3 DNA reads TGTGCCAGCAGGGGAGGGCTCAATCAGCCCCAGCATTTT.

This clonotype was seen many times. The V gene is TRBV6-2 or TRBV6-3, the J gene TRBJ1-2, with 10 bases that match TRBD1. CDR3 length: 14 amino acids. After removal of 6 bases from V and 6 bases from J, the junction contained 7 bases not matched to a gene. Germline V CDR1 and CDR2: MNHEY, SVGEGT. CDR3 region: CASSNGQGGDGYTF. In nucleotides, the CDR3 is TGTGCCAGCAGCAACGGACAGGGGGGAGATGGCTACACCTTC.

This clonotype appeared many times. The V call is TRBV6-5, the J call TRBJ2-1; unclear D gene. The CDR3 extends over 12 amino acids. Deletions cut 1 base from V and 7 bases from J, with 5 bases between. Looked up from germline, CDR1 is MNHEY and CDR2 is SVGAGI. The CDR3 is CASSYLPNEQFF. CDR3 nucleotides: TGTGCCAGCAGTTACTTACCTAATGAGCAGTTCTTC.

This clonotype was detected many times. This chain connects TRBV7-9 to TRBJ1-1; weak D call: TRBD1 (6 bases). The CDR3 contains 16 residues. Trimming pared 5 bases from V and 0 bases from J, leaving 16 bases between. The germline V gene encodes CDR1 SEHNR and CDR2 FQNEAQ (reference sequence). Here the CDR3 reads CASSPTGLGLNTEAFF. The CDR3 DNA reads as TGTGCCAGCAGCCCAACAGGGCTCGGGTTGAACACTGAAGCTTTCTTT.

This clonotype has just a few counts. This chain links TRBV4-1 with TRBJ2-3; 8 positions agree with TRBD2. The CDR3 loop spans 15 amino acids. Trimming cost V 1 base and J 4 bases; bases outside gene matches: 4. CDR1 is MGHRA, CDR2 YSYEKL, per germline. The CDR3 sequence is CASSQVTGGADTQYF. The CDR3 coding sequence is TGCGCCAGCAGCCAAGTCACGGGGGGGGCAGATACGCAGTATTTT.

This clonotype was seen a handful of times. This chain connects TRBV2 to TRBJ1-5; D remains unclear. The length of the CDR3 is 14 residues. The germline V and J ends were trimmed by 3 bases and 4 bases, with 10 bases remaining between them. Germline V gives CDR1 SNHLY, CDR2 FYNNEI. This CDR3 is CASSDRISNQPQHF. CDR3 DNA: TGTGCCAGCAGTGACCGGATCTCTAATCAGCCCCAGCATTTT. Variable domain in full (rest from reference TRBV2 and TRBJ1-5): EPEVTQTPSHQVTQMGQEVILRCVPISNHLYFYWYRQILGQKVEFLVSFYNNEISEKSEIFDDQFSVERPDGSNFTLKIRSTKLEDSAMYFCASSDRISNQPQHFGDGTRLSIL.

Many counts were recorded for this clonotype. The V gene is TRBV20-1, the J gene TRBJ2-1, with TRBD2 matching over 13 bases. V shed 6 bases, J shed 0 bases, and the junction held 11 bases outside the gene matches. The CDR3 is 18 residues long. Germline CDR1 reads DFQATT; CDR2 reads SNEGSKA (reference sequence). In nucleotides, the CDR3 is TGCAGTGCACCTAGACTAGCGGGGGGCCTGAGCTCCTACAATGAGCAGTTCTTC. Translation gives CSAPRLAGGLSSYNEQFF.

The chain has TRBV19 and TRBJ1-2; 9 bases are a match to TRBD1. Germline values: CDR1 LNHDA, CDR2 SQIVND (reference sequence). This CDR3 contains 16 residues. Trimming took 3 bases from V and 4 from J; bases not matched to a gene: 9. The CDR3 DNA sequence: TGTGCCAGTAGTATTCTCCCGGGACAGGGCTCCTATGGCTACACCTTC. Translation: CASSILPGQGSYGYTF.

This clonotype was recorded at least ten times. The V call is TRBV6-2 or TRBV6-3, the J call TRBJ1-1, with TRBD1 matching over 8 bases. CDR1 is MNHEY, CDR2 SVGEGT, per germline. This CDR3 has 16 amino acids. Trimming cost V 0 bases and J 5 bases; bases outside gene matches: 8. CDR3 bases: TGTGCCAGCAGTTACTCCTCACAGGGGGTACGGACTGAAGCTTTCTTT. Its translation: CASSYSSQGVRTEAFF.

This clonotype was recorded at least ten times. This chain uses TRBV27 with TRBJ1-1; D call uncertain. The CDR3 contains 14 residues. Germline V gene lookup returns CDR1 MNHEY and CDR2 SMNVEV (reference sequence). Between the trimmed V and J ends, which lost 4 bases and 8 bases, there was a span of 17 bases. The chain's CDR3 is CASSSGFKTKEAFF. The CDR3 nucleotides are TGTGCCAGCAGTTCCGGGTTTAAGACTAAAGAAGCTTTCTTT.

This sequence joins TRBV9 and TRBJ2-3; 11 nucleotides align to TRBD2. This CDR3 has 16 residues. Germline CDR1 is SGDLS and CDR2 is YYNGEE. The trim removed 4 bases at V and 6 bases at J, leaving 10 bases unmatched. The CDR3 loop is CASSKLAGAAGDTQYF. CDR3 in DNA: TGTGCCAGCAGCAAACTAGCGGGGGCCGCCGGGGATACGCAGTATTTT. The full variable domain, its missing parts supplied by reference TRBV9 and TRBJ2-3, is DSGVTQTPKHLITATGQRVTLRCSPRSGDLSVYWYQQSLDQGLQFLIQYYNGEERAKGNILERFSAQQFPDLHSELNLSSLELGDSALYFCASSKLAGAAGDTQYFGPGTRLTVL.

This clonotype has only a few counts. The chain recombines TRBV7-3 with TRBJ2-1; 7 nucleotides match TRBD1. The ends lost 2 bases at V and 6 bases at J; junction bases unmatched: 4. The V gene's germline CDR1 is SGHTA and CDR2 FQGTGA. CDR3 length: 14 amino acids. The DNA of the CDR3 is TGTGCCAGCAGCTTACTGGCAGGGGGCAATGAGCAGTTCTTC. Translation gives CASSLLAGGNEQFF. Complete variable domain (other parts from reference TRBV7-3 and TRBJ2-1): GAGVSQTPSNKVTEKGKYVELRCDPISGHTALYWYRQSLGQGPEFLIYFQGTGAADDSGLPNDRFFAVRPEGSVSTLKIQRTERGDSAVYLCASSLLAGGNEQFFGPGTRLTVL.

This clonotype was seen at least ten times. V and J are TRBV27 and TRBJ1-5; 10 positions match TRBD1. V trimming: 0 bases; J trimming: 4 bases; junction bases outside the gene matches: 3. CDR1 and CDR2 (germline): MNHEY, SMNVEV (reference sequence). This CDR3 is built from 16 residues. The CDR3 reads CASSLSMGQGNQPQHF. The DNA of the CDR3 is TGTGCCAGCAGTTTATCGATGGGACAGGGGAATCAGCCCCAGCATTTT.

The genes are TRBV28 and TRBJ1-4; D unresolved. The CDR3 is made up of 14 amino acids. Germline V gives CDR1 MDHEN, CDR2 SYDVKM. V lost 5 bases, J lost 0 bases, and 7 bases lay in between. The CDR3 coding sequence is TGTGCCAGCAGTGTCCCTCCAACTAATGAAAAACTGTTTTTT. As protein: CASSVPPTNEKLFF. The full variable domain, completed using reference TRBV28 and TRBJ1-4, is DVKVTQSSRYLVKRTGEKVFLECVQDMDHENMFWYRQDPGLGLRLIYFSYDVKMKEKGDIPEGYSVSREKKERFSLILESASTNQTSMYLCASSVPPTNEKLFFGSGTQLSVL.

This sequence joins TRBV5-1 and TRBJ1-2; D might be TRBD1 (6 bases). V lost 4 bases and J 0 bases, leaving 19 bases between the germline ends. Germline V gene sequence: CDR1 SGHRS, CDR2 YFSETQ. The CDR3 consists of 17 residues. The CDR3 protein is CASSTGQPPGANYGYTF. The DNA for the CDR3 is TGCGCCAGCAGCACGGGACAACCCCCAGGGGCTAACTATGGCTACACCTTC.

This clonotype was observed many times. The V gene is TRBV28, the J gene TRBJ2-5; a weak D match, TRBD1 (5 bases). V shed 2 bases and J shed 5 bases, with 9 bases lying between them. The CDR3 length is 13 residues. Per the germline V gene, CDR1 is MDHEN and CDR2 is SYDVKM. CDR3 amino acids: CASSLRGEETQYF. In DNA, the CDR3 is TGTGCCAGCAGTTTAAGGGGCGAGGAGACCCAGTACTTC. The whole variable domain, remainder taken from reference TRBV28 and TRBJ2-5, is DVKVTQSSRYLVKRTGEKVFLECVQDMDHENMFWYRQDPGLGLRLIYFSYDVKMKEKGDIPEGYSVSREKKERFSLILESASTNQTSMYLCASSLRGEETQYFGPGTRLLVL.

This clonotype was counted at least ten times. V usage is TRBV6-2 or TRBV6-3 and J usage is TRBJ2-1; D call uncertain. CDR1 and CDR2 (germline): MNHEY, SVGEGT. The CDR3 totals 15 residues. Trimming removed 5 bases from V and 6 bases from J, with 17 bases in between. The CDR3 DNA reads TGTGCCAGCAGTCACACCCGGGTTGAAGTCAATGAGCAGTTCTTC. This codes for CASSHTRVEVNEQFF.